These 17 T cell receptor beta chains originate from one sample sequenced in a study of cytomegalovirus exposure and HLA in healthy donors. PCR amplification relied on 60 Vbeta primers (plus 13 Jbeta primers). The assay was immunoSEQ multiplex PCR, and TCRdb's table has in-frame clones only and misses some. The table has around 130,000 clones, roughly 88% seen once. The sequenced sample consisted of PBMCs. The receptors here all came from a boy aged 10-17 years in good health and CMV-seronegative.

This clone was detected once. The gene calls are TRBV7-9 and TRBJ2-7; 10 positions agree with TRBD1. V was clipped by 0 bases and J by 2 bases; unmatched bases: 10. CDR3 size: 18 residues. CDR1 is SEHNR and CDR2 is FQNEAQ in the germline V gene (reference sequence). The CDR3 sequence is CASSLALGDRGNPYEQYF. The CDR3 DNA reads as TGTGCCAGCAGCTTAGCGCTTGGGGACAGGGGAAACCCCTACGAGCAGTACTTC.

Comments on this clone: At one boundary the junction diverges from the germline segment, which might be a read error. The CDR3 DNA reads as TGTGCTAGCAGCTTAGCGACTAGCGGACCTAGCACAGATACGCAGTATTTT. Translating gives CASSLATSGPSTDTQYF. The chain is built from TRBV7-7 and TRBJ2-3, with 9 bases lining up with TRBD2. The CDR3 is 17 amino acids. Germline CDR1 and CDR2: SSHAT and FNYEAQ (reference sequence).

The rearrangement uses TRBV5-1 and TRBJ1-4; TRBD1 aligns across 7 bases. Germline V gene data show CDR1 as SGHRS and CDR2 as YFSETQ. The CDR3 is 18 amino acids. After removal of 1 base from V and 3 bases from J, the junction contained 12 bases not matched to a gene. CDR3 amino acids: CASSLLAGGLSANEKLFF. In DNA, the CDR3 is TGCGCCAGCAGCTTGCTGGCAGGGGGGCTTTCAGCTAATGAAAAACTGTTTTTT.

The chain uses TRBV4-1 and TRBJ1-6, with 8 bases lining up with TRBD1. The CDR3 has 16 residues. J lost 9 bases, V lost 4 bases, and 11 bases had no gene match. Germline V CDR1 and CDR2: MGHRA, YSYEKL. The CDR3 reads CASSLEQGAGGSPLHF. In DNA form, the CDR3 reads TGCGCCAGCAGCCTAGAGCAGGGGGCCGGGGGTTCACCCCTCCACTTT.

Comments on this clone: The junction differs from germline at one of its ends, possibly a read error. The gene calls are TRBV7-3 and TRBJ1-4; D unclear. This CDR3 has 12 amino acids. Germline-derived CDR1 and CDR2 are SGHTA and FQGTGA. CDR3 nucleotide sequence: TGTTCCAGCAGCTTACAAAATGAAAAACTGTTTTTT. Amino acids: CSSSLQNEKLFF.

Only one count was recorded for this clone. The J gene is TRBJ2-7, the V gene TRBV16, with TRBD2 matching over 11 bases. The germline V gene encodes CDR1 KGHSY and CDR2 FQNENV. The CDR3 consists of 15 residues. Trimming removed 0 bases from V and 3 bases from J; junction bases left unmatched: 1. DNA for the CDR3: TGTGCCAGCAGCCAATCTGGACTAGCGGGCTACGAGCAGTACTTC. Translated: CASSQSGLAGYEQYF.

J is TRBJ2-5 and V is TRBV27; 7 bases match TRBD1. Germline-derived CDR1 and CDR2 are MNHEY and SMNVEV (reference sequence). There are 16 residues in the CDR3. The trim removed 3 bases at V and 0 bases at J, leaving 7 bases unmatched. The CDR3, as DNA: TGTGCCAGCAGTTTTTCGGGCAGGGGGAACCAAGAGACCCAGTACTTC. The encoded protein is CASSFSGRGNQETQYF.

The rearrangement uses TRBV7-2 and TRBJ2-1; weak D call: TRBD2 (6 bases). Trimming stripped 1 base from V and 4 bases from J, with 17 bases between. There are 17 residues in the CDR3. The V gene's germline CDR1 is SGHTA and CDR2 FQGNSA. The CDR3 spells CASSLGAGGNIYNEQFF. The CDR3 nucleotides are TGTGCCAGCAGCTTAGGAGCTGGCGGGAACATATACAATGAGCAGTTCTTC.

The rearrangement uses TRBV5-1 and TRBJ2-1; TRBD2 might be the D (5 bases). CDR1 SGHRS and CDR2 YFSETQ come from the germline V gene. This CDR3 has 15 residues. With 0 bases removed from V and 1 base from J, the gap between germline ends came to 8 bases. CDR3: CASSLGEGSYNEQFF. The DNA for the CDR3 is TGCGCCAGCAGCTTGGGAGAGGGATCCTACAATGAGCAGTTCTTC.

The chain is built from TRBV9 and TRBJ2-7, with D possibly matching TRBD2 (5 bases). CDR3 length: 14 residues. The germline V gene encodes CDR1 SGDLS and CDR2 YYNGEE. Deletions cut 0 bases from V and 3 bases from J, with 10 bases between. CDR3 nucleotide sequence: TGTGCCAGCAGCGTAGACGTCGGGGTCTACGAGCAGTACTTC. It yields the protein CASSVDVGVYEQYF.

The chain links TRBV6-6 to TRBJ1-1; 7 bases line up with TRBD1. The ends lost 8 bases at V and 4 bases at J; junction bases unmatched: 7. This CDR3 is 13 amino acids long. Germline V gene data show CDR1 as MNHNY and CDR2 as SVGAGI (reference sequence). CDR3: CASSTPGGTEAFF. The CDR3 DNA reads TGTGCCAGCTCCACCCCAGGGGGCACTGAAGCTTTCTTT.

This chain links TRBV2 with TRBJ2-5; D might be TRBD1 (6 bases). The CDR3 is 14 amino acids. Trimming left V 8 bases short and J 5 bases short, with 18 bases between. The V gene's germline CDR1 is SNHLY and CDR2 FYNNEI. The CDR3 bases are TGTGCCAGCTCCTGGACAGTTGCGCGCGAGACCCAGTACTTC. Translated: CASSWTVARETQYF.

This CDR3 reads CASRGEETQYF. The CDR3 DNA sequence: TGTGCCAGTAGAGGGGAAGAGACCCAGTACTTC. The rearrangement joins TRBV19 to TRBJ2-5; tentatively, D is TRBD1 (5 bases). CDR1 and CDR2 from the germline V gene are LNHDA and SQIVND (reference sequence). V gave up 6 bases and J gave up 3 bases, with 5 bases separating them. This CDR3 region has 11 residues.

This clone was recorded only once. The chain has TRBV13 and TRBJ2-2; 8 nucleotides agree with TRBD1. This CDR3 has 14 residues. From germline, CDR1 is PRHDT and CDR2 FYEKMQ (reference sequence). The junction had 6 bases not matched to a gene; V was cut back by 5 bases and J by 7 bases. This chain's CDR3 is CASSPRGPDGELFF. CDR3 DNA: TGTGCCAGCAGCCCCAGGGGGCCGGACGGGGAGCTGTTTTTT.

This clone is a singleton in its sample. The V and J genes are TRBV19 and TRBJ2-2; 7 nucleotides agree with TRBD2. The CDR3 extends over 16 amino acids. With 3 bases clipped from V and 4 bases from J, the junction kept 8 bases outside the gene matches. Germline CDR1 reads LNHDA; CDR2 reads SQIVND (reference sequence). In DNA form, the CDR3 reads TGTGCCAGTAGTATTCTTCCGGGAGGCGTCACCGGGGAGCTGTTTTTT. Translated: CASSILPGGVTGELFF.

V is TRBV5-4 and J is TRBJ1-1, with 10 bases identical to TRBD1. Per germline, CDR1 SGHNT and CDR2 YYREEE (reference sequence). The CDR3 runs 16 residues. The junction had 10 bases not matched to a gene; V was cut back by 4 bases and J by 4 bases. CDR3 sequence: CASSPWGTGAFTEAFF. Written as DNA, the CDR3 is TGTGCCAGCAGCCCCTGGGGGACAGGGGCGTTCACTGAAGCTTTCTTT.

V gene TRBV7-3 combines with J gene TRBJ1-2, with D perhaps TRBD1 (6 bases). The CDR3 has 13 residues. With 5 bases removed from V and 2 bases from J, the gap between germline ends came to 9 bases. Germline CDR1 SGHTA, CDR2 FQGTGA. CDR3 region: CASSPQGNYGYTF. CDR3 DNA: TGTGCCAGCAGCCCTCAGGGGAACTATGGCTACACCTTC.